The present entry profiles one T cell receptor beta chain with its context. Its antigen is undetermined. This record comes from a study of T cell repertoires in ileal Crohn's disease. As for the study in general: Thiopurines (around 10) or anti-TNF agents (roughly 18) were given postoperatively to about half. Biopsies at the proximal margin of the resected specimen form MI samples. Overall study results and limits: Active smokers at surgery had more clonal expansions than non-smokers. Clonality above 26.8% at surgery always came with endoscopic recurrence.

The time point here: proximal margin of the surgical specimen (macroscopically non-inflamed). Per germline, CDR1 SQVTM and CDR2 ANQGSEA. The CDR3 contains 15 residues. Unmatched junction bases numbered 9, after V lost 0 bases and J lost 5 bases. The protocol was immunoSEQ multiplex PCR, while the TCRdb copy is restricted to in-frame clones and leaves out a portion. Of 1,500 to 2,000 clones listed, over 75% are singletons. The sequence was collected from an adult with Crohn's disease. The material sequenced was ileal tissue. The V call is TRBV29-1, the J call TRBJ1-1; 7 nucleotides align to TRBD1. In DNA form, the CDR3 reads TGCAGCGTTGAAGATATACAGGGGAGGCGAACTGAAGCTTTCTTT. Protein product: CSVEDIQGRRTEAFF.